The following is a T cell receptor beta chain sequence with its context. Its antigen has not been determined. No much larger clonotype is one base removed from it; base qualities were not supplied. This specimen's treatment or condition label, per the study, means: in vitro stimulation with specific CMV peptide epitopes to enrich CMV-specific T cells. This specimen belongs to a study of T cell repertoires in cytomegalovirus infection (dated by TCRdb to about 2019). Context from the whole study: Alongside well-studied HLA-B-restricted epitopes, the peptide stimulations were aimed at recently identified HLA-C-restricted CMV epitopes, whose presentation resists viral immunomodulation. The HLA type of each donor mattered for the analysis, because public TCR beta signatures pointed to carriage of CMV infection along with the matching HLA type.

CDR3 length: 13 amino acids, cysteine to phenylalanine. The kept DNA is CDR3 alone, 39 bases in frame from the first base. The V and J ends are trimmed by 4 bases and 4 bases, leaving 10 bases between them. The germline V gene encodes CDR1 SEHNR and CDR2 FQNEAQ (reference sequence). Sequencing used an Illumina HiSeq 1500. The public reads were reanalyzed by TCRdb: fastp trimming at Q25, MiXCR alignment, in-frame beta chains only. Rows with one shared CDR3 protein collapse into an entry with the most common genes and DNA. The sample profile shows a few hundred thousand distinct CDR3 sequences; 40% of them were found once. Jointly, the top ten make up around 48% of the sample. Study-level results and caveats: In the ex vivo response, HLA-C-restricted CMV-specific TCR beta clonotypes were dominant, and in two of eight donors the single most frequent clonotype came from this HLA-C-restricted group. In both this cohort and an independent cohort of 350 or so donors, the cumulative frequency of public TCR beta family members distinguished carriers of CMV infection plus the relevant HLA type.

Rearrangement joined TRBV7-9 to TRBJ1-2; TRBD1 could be the D gene, as 5 bases match. This TCR derives from a human donor in good health (CMV status not recorded). Some clones in this sample may be carry-over from other donors' samples. Specimen: cultured PBMCs, collected from culture after CMV antigen stimulation. The CDR3 region: CASSSTVAYGYTF. The sequence in DNA is TGTGCCAGCAGCTCGACAGTAGCCTATGGCTACACCTTC.